This T cell receptor (beta chain) came from a study of control samples from healthy donors and cancer patients. Trimming left V 5 bases short and J 4 bases short, with 11 bases between. Germline assignment: CDR1 SEHNR and CDR2 FQNEAQ (reference sequence). The CDR3 totals 14 residues. Sequenced by immunoSEQ multiplex PCR; TCRdb stores in-frame clones only, minus some. The table includes roughly 100,000 clones, about 90% detected once. This receptor was identified in a woman under 30 in good health. The J gene is TRBJ2-2, the V gene TRBV7-9; D uncertain. Sequenced: blood. CDR3 sequence (DNA): TGTGCCAGCAGCGACCTTGATAGCACCGGGGAGCTGTTTTTT. This translates into CASSDLDSTGELFF.